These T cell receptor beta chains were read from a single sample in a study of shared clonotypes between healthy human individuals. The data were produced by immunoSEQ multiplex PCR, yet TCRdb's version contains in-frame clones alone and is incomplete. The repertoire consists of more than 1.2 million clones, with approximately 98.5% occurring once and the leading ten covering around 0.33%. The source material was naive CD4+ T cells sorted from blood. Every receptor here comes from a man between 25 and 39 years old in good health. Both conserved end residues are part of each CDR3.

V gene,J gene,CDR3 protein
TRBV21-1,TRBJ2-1,CATLSRTGPVYNEQFF
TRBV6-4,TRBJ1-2,CASSDTGTGGGGYTF
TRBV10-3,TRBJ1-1,CAISGQGLSTEAFF
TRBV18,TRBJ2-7,CASSRQGQGFYYEQYF
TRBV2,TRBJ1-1,CASSEDTGFGRAFF
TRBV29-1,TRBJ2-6,CSAGGSGANVLTF
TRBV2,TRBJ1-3,CASSAEAGNTIYF
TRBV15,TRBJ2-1,CATSRAGTGGNEQFF
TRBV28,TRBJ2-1,CASSLPDSYNEQFF
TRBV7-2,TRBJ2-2,CARQGCQNTGELFF
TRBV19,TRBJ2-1,CASSRTGGSYNEQFF
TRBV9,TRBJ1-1,CASSANRVGTEAFF
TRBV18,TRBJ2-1,CASSPPSGTGSGVQFF
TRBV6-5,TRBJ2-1,CASSPPRGREQFF
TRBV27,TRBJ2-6,CASSFRGVWGSGANVLTF
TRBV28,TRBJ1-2,CASSLVNYGYTF
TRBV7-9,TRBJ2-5,CASSWLEYQETQYF
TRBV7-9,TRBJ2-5,CASSQAGARQETQYF
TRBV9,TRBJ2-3,CASSVDSSGSSDTQYF
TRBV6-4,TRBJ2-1,CASSSSGSSYNEQFF
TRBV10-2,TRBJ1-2,CASRETSIYGYTF
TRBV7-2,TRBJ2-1,CASSLQQGSYNEQFF
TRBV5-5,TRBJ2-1,CASSSPGGSSYNEQFF
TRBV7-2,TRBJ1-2,CASSLDLTIYGYTF